The text below deals with one T cell receptor (beta chain). The read halts 3 residues ahead of the CDR3 end, with the missing end drawn from the germline J gene. Measured with immunoSEQ multiplex PCR; TCRdb has only the in-frame clones, and not every one. This sample contains approximately 18,000 clones. These data are taken from a study of T cells in women clearing cervical HPV infection. Study details: Case blood was drawn when the lesion was first found; control blood after infection became undetectable. Only a few women had HLA typing results available.

Germline lookup yields CDR1 SNHLY and CDR2 FYNNEI. The CDR3 runs 16 residues. J gave up 3 bases and V 4 bases, and 10 bases lay outside the gene matches. J is TRBJ2-3 and V is TRBV2; 7 bases match TRBD2. Sequenced input: blood buffy coat. The receptor's source is a woman aged 18 to 75 with a cervical HPV16 infection that either progressed to CIN3+ or cleared (not recorded which). CDR3 loop: CASSGEGAGLTDTQYF. The sequenced CDR3 bases are TGTGCCAGCAGTGGGGAGGGAGCGGGGTTAACAGATACG.